This TCR beta chain was captured in a study of cytomegalovirus exposure and HLA in healthy donors. Overall study: Previous work identified 95 million to 140 million unique TCR beta sequences from about 179 million T cells.

With 60 Vbeta and 13 Jbeta primers, the PCR was carried out. Repertoires were generated with immunoSEQ multiplex PCR, while TCRdb's copy carries only in-frame clones and drops some. The table lists fewer than 110,000 clones, about 80% of them singletons. With regard to this clone: Its antigen remains unknown.

V was clipped by 6 bases and J by 5 bases, with 16 bases between them. The CDR3 runs to 14 residues. Germline V gene sequence: CDR1 LNHDA, CDR2 SQIVND (reference sequence). Study-level results: Most subjects had HLA-A and HLA-B alleles reportedly predicted accurately by TCR beta sequences. Whilst most TCR sequences proved rare, a subset of public TCRs occurred across many donors. In all likelihood, a cluster of highly shared sequence variants was a sequencing artifact.

This TCR derives from a man between 25 and 39 years old in good health and CMV-seronegative. This chain joins TRBV19 and TRBJ1-1; D unresolved. The sample taken for sequencing was PBMCs. CDR3 nucleotides: TGTGCCAGTAGCCTAAGCCGGGGAGAGACTGAAGCTTTCTTT. Translating it yields CASSLSRGETEAFF. Complete variable domain (other parts from reference TRBV19 and TRBJ1-1): DGGITQSPKYLFRKEGQNVTLSCEQNLNHDAMYWYRQDPGQGLRLIYYSQIVNDFQKGDIAEGYSVSREKKESFPLTVTSAQKNPTAFYLCASSLSRGETEAFFGQGTRLTVV.